The clone carrying this T cell receptor (beta chain) was observed a few times. Germline V lookup: CDR1 LNHDA, CDR2 SQIVND (reference sequence). The CDR3 consists of 12 residues. J was trimmed by 7 bases and V by 10 bases; bases with no gene match: 9. These data originate in a study of T cell changes during pregnancy in multiple sclerosis. Measured with immunoSEQ multiplex PCR; TCRdb has only the in-frame clones, and not every one. There are some 77,000 clones in the sample; 89% occur only once, and approximately 2% lies in the top ten. The sample was peripheral blood, taken before pregnancy. This chain uses TRBV19 with TRBJ1-2; 7 nucleotides match TRBD1. The TCR was taken from a female donor with multiple sclerosis, enrolled in a pregnancy study. As DNA, the CDR3 is TGTGCCATCGGACAGGCCGGCGGTGGCTACACCTTC. This translates into CAIGQAGGGYTF.